The following is a TCR beta chain sequence with its context. The sample is drawn from a study of blood T cell repertoires in COVID-19. Study in general: The origin of the acute and convalescent COVID-19 samples was the United States, Italy and Spain. Sources were T cells, B-cell-depleted T cells, or PBMCs; the material itself was cDNA or gDNA.

The CDR3 length is 13 residues. V gave up 3 bases and J gave up 1 base, with 6 bases separating them. Per germline, CDR1 SGHAT and CDR2 FQNNGV. How the authors handled the data: Estimation of nucleated cell counts was performed using reference gene primer amplification. Profiled with immunoSEQ multiplex PCR; TCRdb holds only in-frame clones, not every one. V and J calls and clone size are as listed in that table; D and trimming were resolved from the DNA. Of some 200,000 clones in the sample, approximately 80% were seen once. This TCR was sampled from an elderly woman with active or convalescent COVID-19. Sequenced material: peripheral blood. This rearrangement joins TRBV11-2 to TRBJ1-1; D unresolved. CDR3: CASSFSRNTEAFF. CDR3 nucleotides: TGTGCCAGCAGCTTTTCGAGGAACACTGAAGCTTTCTTT. The full variable domain, in which reference TRBV11-2 and TRBJ1-1 provide the parts outside the CDR3, is EAGVAQSPRYKIIEKRQSVAFWCNPISGHATLYWYQQILGQGPKLLIQFQNNGVVDDSQLPKDRFSAERLKGVDSTLKIQPAKLEDSAVYLCASSFSRNTEAFFGQGTRLTVV.